This TCR beta chain was found in a study of blood T cell repertoires in COVID-19. Germline lookup yields CDR1 SNHLY and CDR2 FYNNEI. V lost 2 bases and J lost 8, with 13 bases in between. The CDR3 has 14 amino acids. Sequenced by immunoSEQ multiplex PCR; TCRdb stores in-frame clones only, minus some. This sample has about 250,000 clones, with roughly 80% found just once. The chain joins TRBV2 to TRBJ2-1; no clear D gene. Sequencing input: PBMCs or T cells enriched from blood (not recorded which). The receptor was isolated from a man between 50 and 59 years old who had recovered from COVID-19. Written as DNA, the CDR3 is TGTGCCAGCAGTGAATATTGGTTTCCGGATGAGCAGTTCTTC. This gives the protein CASSEYWFPDEQFF. The full variable domain, with the rest looked up from reference TRBV2 and TRBJ2-1, is EPEVTQTPSHQVTQMGQEVILRCVPISNHLYFYWYRQILGQKVEFLVSFYNNEISEKSEIFDDQFSVERPDGSNFTLKIRSTKLEDSAMYFCASSEYWFPDEQFFGPGTRLTVL.